This T cell receptor beta chain emerged from a study of T cells in Graves' hyperthyroidism and ophthalmopathy. The table lists this clonotype with many counts. Its antigen is unidentified. Study-wide results and limits: The authors' 13 V-J model separated ophthalmopathy from stable hyperthyroidism.

Trimming left V 2 bases short and J 1 base short, with 12 bases between. The CDR3 covers 15 residues. Germline loops: CDR1 SNHLY, CDR2 FYNNEI. TCR beta CDR3 sequences were amplified from RNA transcripts. HTBI primers were the set used in a first-round RT-PCR of the TCR CDR3. Each CDR3 protein is one row after TCRdb ran MiXCR on the multiplex PCR reads. The table lists about 250,000 distinct CDR3 sequences, almost 25% of them singletons, with roughly 32% in the top ten. The chain joins TRBV2 to TRBJ2-7, with D perhaps TRBD1 (6 bases). The material sequenced was blood. This TCR was recovered from a woman between 40 and 55 years old with Graves' ophthalmopathy. CDR3 amino acids: CASSESRTESYEQYF. In nucleotides, the CDR3 is TGTGCCAGCAGTGAATCCCGGACAGAGTCCTACGAGCAGTACTTC.